The clone carrying this T cell receptor beta chain was recorded a few times. Antigen unknown. TCRdb recomputed calls from the 5' RACE reads with MiXCR, one row per CDR3 protein. This table has around 550,000 distinct CDR3 sequences, around 15% appearing once. This entry is derived from a study of identical twins. General study findings and limits: One should note that invariant MAIT and iNKT cells could partly confound zero-insertion analyses. The study found excess low generation probability among twin-shared out-of-frame alpha sequences.

All of the donors were Caucasians in good health. This CDR3 comprises 16 residues. Between the trimmed V and J ends, which lost 3 bases and 4 bases, there was a span of 16 bases. The germline V gene has CDR1 LGHNT and CDR2 FRNRAP. The same specimen was also included in a second study, on yellow fever vaccine responses in identical twins. That publication notes: A vaccine T cell response that seemed partly convergent and partly personalized was reported in twins.

The TCR was taken from a woman under 30 in good health. V is TRBV12-5 and J is TRBJ1-3, with TRBD1 as a possible D gene (6 bases). The sample consisted of CD4+ T cells sorted from blood. In nucleotides, the CDR3 is TGTGCTAGTGGTTTTGGTCAGGGGACAAGAGGAAACACCATATATTTT. Translated, it gives CASGFGQGTRGNTIYF. Supplemented by reference TRBV12-5 and TRBJ1-3, the full variable domain reads DARVTQTPRHKVTEMGQEVTMRCQPILGHNTVFWYRQTMMQGLELLAYFRNRAPLDDSGMPKDRFSAEMPDATLATLKIQPSEPRDSAVYFCASGFGQGTRGNTIYFGEGSWLTVV.